This T cell receptor beta chain comes out of a study of T cell changes during pregnancy in multiple sclerosis. Method: immunoSEQ multiplex PCR; TCRdb's copy keeps in-frame clones and lacks some. The table has about 12,000 clones, about 88% seen once. The CDR3 has 15 amino acids. With 4 bases removed from V and 10 bases from J, the gap between germline ends came to 22 bases. Looked up from germline, CDR1 is MNHEY and CDR2 is SMNVEV (reference sequence). The starting material was CD8+ T cells from peripheral blood mononuclear cells, obtained in the second trimester of pregnancy. This chain links TRBV27 with TRBJ1-2; D might be TRBD1 (6 bases). The origin of this receptor is a female donor in good health, enrolled as a control in a pregnancy study. The CDR3 loop reads CASSSDLGPGGDYTF. As DNA, the CDR3 is TGTGCCAGCAGTTCCGACCTAGGACCGGGGGGCGACTACACCTTC.